The 30 T cell receptor beta chains listed next were all sequenced from one sample in a study of blood T cell repertoires in COVID-19. Assay: immunoSEQ multiplex PCR; the TCRdb copy retains only in-frame clones and omits some. Here the sample spans about 300,000 clones, more than 80% being singletons. The source material was peripheral blood. Receptors were obtained from a man between 18 and 35 years old who had recovered from COVID-19.

This chain joins TRBV5-4 and TRBJ1-4; 8 bases agree with TRBD1. V shed 0 bases and J 8 bases; nucleotides not matched to a gene: 3. The CDR3 spans 14 residues. Germline V gene data show CDR1 as SGHNT and CDR2 as YYREEE (reference sequence). Written as DNA, the CDR3 is TGTGCCAGCAGCTTGGCAGGGGGCGCAGAAAAACTGTTTTTT. It specifies CASSLAGGAEKLFF.

V usage is TRBV7-9 and J usage is TRBJ2-2; the D is unclear. The CDR3 consists of 14 residues. V shed 5 bases and J shed 1 base, with 8 bases lying between them. The V gene's germline CDR1 is SEHNR and CDR2 FQNEAQ (reference sequence). CDR3 loop: CASSNPQNTGELFF. CDR3 DNA sequence: TGTGCCAGCAGCAACCCACAGAACACCGGGGAGCTGTTTTTT.

This chain uses TRBV7-8 with TRBJ2-7; TRBD1 agrees at 10 bases. There are 16 residues in the CDR3. V shed 3 bases, J shed 3 bases, and the junction held 8 bases outside the gene matches. CDR1 and CDR2 (germline): SGHVS, FQNEAQ. The CDR3 sequence is CASSFKPGQGFYEQYF. CDR3 sequence (DNA): TGTGCCAGCAGCTTTAAACCGGGACAGGGGTTCTACGAGCAGTACTTC.

This chain connects TRBV28 to TRBJ2-7; no firm D call. V lost 11 bases and J 5 bases, leaving 16 bases between the germline ends. This CDR3 has 12 residues. The germline V gene has CDR1 MDHEN and CDR2 SYDVKM. The CDR3 sequence: CASRSSSDEQYF. The CDR3, as DNA: TGTGCCTCCCGGAGCAGCTCAGACGAGCAGTACTTC.

This chain connects TRBV6-2 or TRBV6-3 to TRBJ1-2; TRBD1 matches 7 bases. After removal of 6 bases from V and 6 bases from J, the junction contained 19 bases not matched to a gene. This CDR3 comprises 17 residues. Germline V gene lookup returns CDR1 MNHEY and CDR2 SVGEGT. CDR3 sequence: CASSSRGIQKGAHGYTF. The CDR3 nucleotides read TGTGCCAGCAGCTCAAGGGGGATCCAAAAGGGGGCCCATGGCTACACCTTC.

This clone was seen once. CDR3 in DNA: TGTGCCAGCAGTTTGCGAGGTAGCGGGGGGCCGTCGCTCTCCTACGAGCAGTACTTC. Its translation: CASSLRGSGGPSLSYEQYF. The chain couples TRBV6-2 or TRBV6-3 to TRBJ2-7; 10 nucleotides align to TRBD2. The CDR3 is 19 residues long. Germline lookup yields CDR1 MNHEY and CDR2 SVGEGT. With V trimmed by 4 bases and J by 0 bases, 15 bases remained unmatched.

The rearrangement uses TRBV24-1 and TRBJ2-1; 9 bases are shared with TRBD1. Germline CDR1 is KGHDR and CDR2 is SFDVKD. CDR3 size: 16 residues. With 3 bases clipped from V and 5 bases from J, the junction kept 7 bases outside the gene matches. DNA of the CDR3: TGTGCCACCAGTGATCCCAGGACAGGGGCTAACAATGAGCAGTTCTTC. It yields the protein CATSDPRTGANNEQFF.

This clone is a singleton in its sample. The chain carries TRBV7-3 and TRBJ2-1; D may be TRBD1 (5 bases). V lost 2 bases and J 6 bases, leaving 8 bases between the germline ends. CDR3 size: 13 residues. Germline loops: CDR1 SGHTA, CDR2 FQGTGA. For the CDR3, the DNA is TGTGCCAGCAGCTTACAGGGTAGCAATGAGCAGTTCTTC. Encoded protein: CASSLQGSNEQFF.

V usage is TRBV3-1 (or the pseudogene TRBV3-2) and J usage is TRBJ2-1, with 9 bases matching TRBD2. J gave up 6 bases and V 1 base, and 4 bases lay outside the gene matches. CDR3 length: 15 amino acids. Germline V lookup: CDR1 LGHDT, CDR2 YNNKEL (reference sequence). CDR3 coding DNA: TGTGCCAGCAGCCAAGGGGCGGGAGGGCTCAATGAGCAGTTCTTC. It codes for CASSQGAGGLNEQFF.

The chain combines TRBV7-9 with TRBJ2-3; D possibly corresponds to TRBD1 (6 bases). The CDR3 has 18 amino acids. Trimming cost V 3 bases and J 0 bases, with 19 bases left between them. CDR1 and CDR2 from the germline V gene are SEHNR and FQNEAQ (reference sequence). CDR3 region: CASSLTGHLTPSTDTQYF. For the CDR3, the DNA is TGTGCCAGCAGCTTGACAGGACACCTAACCCCCAGCACAGATACGCAGTATTTT.

The rearrangement links TRBV7-9 to TRBJ2-3; 8 bases map to TRBD1. The CDR3 is made up of 15 amino acids. Germline V gene lookup returns CDR1 SEHNR and CDR2 FQNEAQ (reference sequence). Trimming at V came to 5 bases and at J to 3 bases, leaving 7 bases not matched to a gene. CDR3 sequence: CASSVLQGVTDTQYF. The CDR3 DNA sequence: TGTGCCAGCAGCGTACTACAGGGGGTAACAGATACGCAGTATTTT.

The chain joins TRBV12-3 or TRBV12-4 to TRBJ1-1; 8 nucleotides agree with TRBD1. V lost 1 base to trimming and J lost 5 bases; unmatched junction nucleotides: 0. This CDR3 has 13 amino acids. The CDR3 nucleotides read TGTGCCAGCAGTTTAGACAGGGGGACTGAAGCTTTCTTT. It encodes CASSLDRGTEAFF.

The rearrangement uses TRBV7-9 and TRBJ2-5, with 7 bases that match TRBD2. Germline V gives CDR1 SEHNR, CDR2 FQNEAQ (reference sequence). CDR3 length equals 18 residues. The ends lost 0 bases at V and 2 bases at J; junction bases unmatched: 12. CDR3: CASSLAQGGAPNQETQYF. The CDR3 DNA is TGTGCCAGCAGCTTAGCGCAGGGAGGGGCCCCTAATCAAGAGACCCAGTACTTC. Looking up the rest from reference TRBV7-9 and TRBJ2-5 gives the full variable domain: DTGVSQNPRHKITKRGQNVTFRCDPISEHNRLYWYRQTLGQGPEFLTYFQNEAQLEKSRLLSDRFSAERPKGSFSTLEIQRTEQGDSAMYLCASSLAQGGAPNQETQYFGPGTRLLVL.

The chain carries TRBV6-1 and TRBJ1-2; D remains ambiguous. Germline assignment: CDR1 MNHNS and CDR2 SASEGT. The length of the CDR3 is 13 residues. Trimming cost V 1 base and J 2 bases, with 5 bases left between them. The CDR3 sequence: CASSEVLNYGYTF. The CDR3 DNA is TGTGCCAGCAGTGAAGTCCTGAACTATGGCTACACCTTC.

J is TRBJ1-1 and V is TRBV27; 7 bases line up with TRBD1. Germline assignment: CDR1 MNHEY and CDR2 SMNVEV (reference sequence). V lost 3 bases, J lost 1 base, and 2 bases stayed unmatched. There are 14 residues in the CDR3. The CDR3 region has the DNA TGTGCCAGCAGTTTGACAGGGAGGAACACTGAAGCTTTCTTT. It is translated as CASSLTGRNTEAFF.

The V call is TRBV7-2, the J call TRBJ1-4; D unclear. V gave up 0 bases and J gave up 1 base, with 9 bases separating them. The CDR3 runs to 16 residues. Germline V gene sequence: CDR1 SGHTA, CDR2 FQGNSA. As DNA, the CDR3 is TGTGCCAGCAGCTTAGCTCATCGACAAACTAATGAAAAACTGTTTTTT. This gives the protein CASSLAHRQTNEKLFF. Filled out from reference TRBV7-2 and TRBJ1-4, the complete variable domain reads GAGVSQSPSNKVTEKGKDVELRCDPISGHTALYWYRQSLGQGLEFLIYFQGNSAPDKSGLPSDRFSAERTGGSVSTLTIQRTQQEDSAVYLCASSLAHRQTNEKLFFGSGTQLSVL.

The chain joins TRBV27 to TRBJ2-1, with 12 nucleotides matching TRBD2. The V gene's germline CDR1 is MNHEY and CDR2 SMNVEV (reference sequence). CDR3 size: 18 residues. The V segment lost 5 bases and the J segment 0 bases; nucleotides outside the gene matches: 8. CDR3 protein: CASSKGLAGRNSYNEQFF. The CDR3 DNA reads as TGTGCCAGCAGTAAAGGACTAGCGGGGAGAAACTCCTACAATGAGCAGTTCTTC.

CDR3 in DNA: TGTGCCAGCAGCTCTCGGACTAGCGCGGCATTGCACGAGCAGTTCTTC. It codes for CASSSRTSAALHEQFF. This chain links TRBV9 with TRBJ2-1; 9 nucleotides align to TRBD2. CDR3 length: 16 residues. Germline CDR1 SGDLS, CDR2 YYNGEE. The V segment lost 4 bases and the J segment 10 bases; nucleotides outside the gene matches: 15.

This clone was observed at least ten times. This chain links TRBV10-3 with TRBJ1-3; maybe TRBD1 (6 bases). Trimming pared 10 bases from V and 0 bases from J, leaving 16 bases between. Germline assignment: CDR1 ENHRY and CDR2 SYGVKD. The CDR3 consists of 15 residues. The CDR3 sequence is CATVQGASSGNTIYF. The CDR3 DNA sequence: TGTGCCACGGTACAGGGAGCGAGCTCTGGAAACACCATATATTTT.

This clone was seen more than once but under ten times. This chain uses TRBV2 with TRBJ2-2; unclear D gene. The germline V and J ends were trimmed by 7 bases and 3 bases, with 6 bases remaining between them. The CDR3 sequence is 12 residues long. The germline CDR1 and CDR2 sequences are SNHLY and FYNNEI. Here the CDR3 reads CASITYTGELFF. The CDR3 nucleotides read TGTGCCAGCATAACTTACACCGGGGAGCTGTTTTTT.

The chain couples TRBV25-1 to TRBJ1-4; TRBD1 matches at 7 bases. This CDR3 is built from 14 residues. CDR1 and CDR2 from the germline V gene are MGHDK and SYGVNS. V shed 3 bases and J 8 bases; nucleotides not matched to a gene: 6. CDR3 loop: CASSETGPREKLFF. CDR3 DNA: TGTGCCAGCAGTGAGACAGGGCCGAGGGAAAAACTGTTTTTT. Using reference TRBV25-1 and TRBJ1-4 for the parts outside the CDR3, the full variable domain is EADIYQTPRYLVIGTGKKITLECSQTMGHDKMYWYQQDPGMELHLIHYSYGVNSTEKGDLSSESTVSRIRTEHFPLTLESARPSHTSQYLCASSETGPREKLFFGSGTQLSVL.

The chain is built from TRBV7-9 and TRBJ1-1, with D possibly being TRBD1 (5 bases). Germline lookup yields CDR1 SEHNR and CDR2 FQNEAQ (reference sequence). The CDR3 runs 13 residues. Trimming left V 5 bases short and J 7 bases short, with 14 bases between. The CDR3 sequence is CASSRGTLIEAFF. DNA for the CDR3: TGTGCCAGCAGCCGGGGGACCCTTATTGAAGCTTTCTTT.

The rearrangement uses TRBV5-4 and TRBJ2-1; TRBD2 matches 12 bases. Germline CDR1 is SGHNT and CDR2 is YYREEE (reference sequence). This CDR3 spans 15 amino acids. Germline trimming cut 3 bases from V and 2 bases from J; bases unmatched to any gene: 0. CDR3 protein: CASSWTSGTYNEQFF. The CDR3 DNA sequence: TGTGCCAGCAGCTGGACTAGCGGGACCTACAATGAGCAGTTCTTC.

Here the CDR3 reads CASTELAESTDTQYF. CDR3 in DNA: TGTGCCAGTACCGAGCTAGCGGAGAGCACAGATACGCAGTATTTT. The rearrangement links TRBV19 to TRBJ2-3; 7 bases match TRBD2. Germline V CDR1 and CDR2: LNHDA, SQIVND (reference sequence). The CDR3 sequence is 15 residues long. The junction had 7 bases not matched to a gene; V was cut back by 7 bases and J by 0 bases.

A few counts support this clone. Distinct nucleotide sequences in the sample also encode this CDR3. This chain uses TRBV7-2 with TRBJ1-5; 10 positions agree with TRBD1. V lost 4 bases, J lost 5 bases, and 8 bases stayed unmatched. CDR3 length: 16 residues. In germline, CDR1 is SGHTA, CDR2 FQGNSA. The CDR3 sequence is CASSSLPGTGDQPQHF. CDR3 nucleotide sequence: TGTGCCAGCAGCTCCCTCCCCGGGACAGGGGATCAGCCCCAGCATTTT.

This clone was seen a few times. The genes are TRBV11-1 and TRBJ1-2, with 8 positions matching TRBD1. Per germline, CDR1 SGHAT and CDR2 FQDESV (reference sequence). This CDR3 has 13 residues. The J segment lost 4 bases and the V segment lost 10 bases, leaving 8 bases of the junction unmatched. The CDR3 reads CATGDRWIYGYTF. CDR3 sequence (DNA): TGTGCCACCGGGGACAGGTGGATCTATGGCTACACCTTC.

The chain combines TRBV30 with TRBJ1-2; D is uncertain. Germline V gene data show CDR1 as GTSNPN and CDR2 as SVGIG (reference sequence). V shed 0 bases and J shed 7 bases, with 12 bases lying between them. The CDR3 runs 13 residues. As DNA, the CDR3 is TGTGCCTGGAGTGTAGCCTCTAGGTCTGGCTACACCTTC. This translates into CAWSVASRSGYTF.

This rearrangement joins TRBV4-1 to TRBJ2-7, with TRBD1 identical over 8 bases. Germline assignment: CDR1 MGHRA and CDR2 YSYEKL. CDR3 length: 17 residues. V shed 1 base and J 0 bases; nucleotides not matched to a gene: 8. The CDR3 DNA reads as TGCGCCAGCAGCCAAGTTTTCTCAGGGGGCCGCTCCTACGAGCAGTACTTC. It encodes CASSQVFSGGRSYEQYF.

V is TRBV7-8 and J is TRBJ2-1; D may be TRBD1 (6 bases). Germline V CDR1 and CDR2: SGHVS, FQNEAQ. V was shortened by 5 bases and J by 7 bases, with 9 bases between the two germline ends. The CDR3 has 12 amino acids. CDR3 in amino acids: CASSITGNEQFF. In DNA form, the CDR3 reads TGTGCCAGCAGCATCACAGGGAATGAGCAGTTCTTC. The full variable domain, its missing parts supplied by reference TRBV7-8 and TRBJ2-1, is GAGVSQSPRYKVAKRGQDVALRCDPISGHVSLFWYQQALGQGPEFLTYFQNEAQLDKSGLPSDRFFAERPEGSVSTLKIQRTQQEDSAVYLCASSITGNEQFFGPGTRLTVL.

The chain combines TRBV4-2 with TRBJ1-6; D is unclear. Germline CDR1 and CDR2: LGHNA and YNFKEQ. Trimming pared 5 bases from V and 5 bases from J, leaving 4 bases between. CDR3 length equals 12 residues. CDR3 in amino acids: CASSGDNSPLHF. The CDR3, as DNA: TGTGCCAGCAGCGGAGATAATTCACCCCTCCACTTT.